This T cell receptor (beta chain) was observed in a study of blood T cell repertoires in COVID-19. Turning to the study itself: COVID-19 samples from acute and convalescent phases originated in the United States, Italy and Spain. Nucleic acid was either cDNA or gDNA, and it came from T cells, B-cell-depleted T cells, or PBMCs.

The CDR3 extends over 14 amino acids. V gave up 2 bases and J gave up 1 base, with 9 bases separating them. Germline assignment: CDR1 SGDLS and CDR2 YYNGEE. Original processing notes: The authors estimated nucleated cell counts from reference gene primer amplification. The protocol was immunoSEQ multiplex PCR, while the TCRdb copy is restricted to in-frame clones and leaves out a portion. The V and J calls and the clone size are those of that table, but D and trimming were determined from the DNA. The sample has around 130,000 clones, approximately 84% seen once. Sequenced: peripheral blood. The genes are TRBV9 and TRBJ2-5; a possible D gene is TRBD2 (5 bases). This receptor was identified in a woman aged 45-65 years who had recovered from COVID-19. CDR3 in amino acids: CASSVMGVQETQYF. The CDR3, as DNA: TGTGCCAGCAGCGTTATGGGAGTCCAAGAGACCCAGTACTTC.